The 28 T cell receptor beta chains below all came from one sample that was sequenced in a study of blood T cell repertoires in COVID-19 (TCRdb year 2020). The library was prepared using the immunoSEQ multiplex PCR assay. Entries here come from immuneACCESS through TCRdb and include only in-frame sequences with V and J called. Some clones fail to appear in such tables; in the studies checked, an unresolved V gene covers under half of the shortfall, and the cause of the remainder is unknown. The sample table shows about 110,000 clones, and approximately 85% are seen once. The ten largest clones take up roughly 5% of the sample. Material for sequencing was peripheral blood. The receptors here all came from a woman aged 60-75 years with COVID-19, enrolled during active disease.

The chain uses TRBV27 and TRBJ1-2; 7 bases map to TRBD1. There are 17 residues in the CDR3. Germline loops: CDR1 MNHEY, CDR2 SMNVEV (reference sequence). V gave up 3 bases and J gave up 1 base; unmatched junction bases: 11. The CDR3: CASSFLGGAEGNYGYTF. The CDR3 nucleotides are TGTGCCAGCAGTTTTTTAGGGGGCGCGGAGGGTAACTATGGCTACACCTTC.

The V gene is TRBV27, the J gene TRBJ2-7; weak D call: TRBD2 (5 bases). Per the germline V gene, CDR1 is MNHEY and CDR2 is SMNVEV (reference sequence). CDR3 length: 13 amino acids. V dropped 5 bases and J dropped 4 bases, with 12 bases sitting between them. The CDR3 here is CASSPYEGYEQYF. CDR3 bases: TGTGCCAGCAGTCCCTACGAGGGTTACGAGCAGTACTTC.

Only a few counts were recorded for this clone. This chain uses TRBV28 with TRBJ1-1, with D tentatively TRBD1 (6 bases). CDR1 and CDR2 (germline): MDHEN, SYDVKM. Trimming left V 3 bases short and J 6 bases short, with 14 bases between. This CDR3 has 14 residues. CDR3 residues: CASSFARGVSEAFF. CDR3 coding DNA: TGTGCCAGCAGTTTCGCCAGGGGAGTATCTGAAGCTTTCTTT.

This chain links TRBV18 with TRBJ2-3; tentatively, D is TRBD2 (5 bases). V was cut by 3 bases and J by 0 bases, with 7 bases left in between. This CDR3 has 14 residues. CDR1 is KGHSH, CDR2 LQKENI, per germline. The CDR3 is CASSPGLSTDTQYF. Here the CDR3 DNA reads TGTGCCAGCTCACCCGGACTTAGCACAGATACGCAGTATTTT.

The count of this clone is one. The V call is TRBV2, the J call TRBJ1-1; weak D call: TRBD1 (6 bases). Germline V gives CDR1 SNHLY, CDR2 FYNNEI. This CDR3 region has 13 residues. Trimming pared 11 bases from V and 3 bases from J, leaving 16 bases between. In DNA form, the CDR3 reads TGTGCCGCGAGAACAGGGCCGGACACTGAAGCTTTCTTT. It encodes CAARTGPDTEAFF.

The chain uses TRBV9 and TRBJ1-1; possibly TRBD1 for D (6 bases). The CDR3 is 14 amino acids. Germline V gives CDR1 SGDLS, CDR2 YYNGEE. V lost 0 bases and J 9 bases, leaving 15 bases between the germline ends. This CDR3 is CASSVAGRGSKAFF. The DNA for the CDR3 is TGTGCCAGCAGCGTAGCCGGTAGGGGGTCGAAAGCTTTCTTT.

The V and J genes are TRBV18 and TRBJ2-3; tentative D call: TRBD1 (6 bases). CDR3 length equals 13 residues. V shed 4 bases and J shed 5 bases, with 10 bases lying between them. The V gene's germline CDR1 is KGHSH and CDR2 LQKENI. The CDR3 bases are TGTGCCAGCTCACTCCGGACAGAAGATACGCAGTATTTT. Translating it yields CASSLRTEDTQYF. Full variable domain (rest looked up from reference TRBV18 and TRBJ2-3): NAGVMQNPRHLVRRRGQEARLRCSPMKGHSHVYWYRQLPEEGLKFMVYLQKENIIDESGMPKERFSAEFPKEGPSILRIQQVVRGDSAAYFCASSLRTEDTQYFGPGTRLTVL.

This sequence joins TRBV5-1 and TRBJ2-2; 14 nucleotides line up with TRBD2. V lost 6 bases to trimming and J lost 4 bases; unmatched junction nucleotides: 2. Looked up from germline, CDR1 is SGHRS and CDR2 is YFSETQ. The CDR3 sequence is 15 residues long. As DNA, the CDR3 is TGCGCCAGCAACGGACTAGCGGGGGGCACCGGGGAGCTGTTTTTT. Translating it yields CASNGLAGGTGELFF.

This clone has a handful of counts. The rearrangement links TRBV2 to TRBJ1-3; the D gene is possibly TRBD1 (6 bases). The V gene lost 9 bases and the J gene lost 0 bases, with 15 bases spanning the gap. This CDR3 comprises 15 residues. CDR1 is SNHLY and CDR2 is FYNNEI in the germline V gene. CDR3 in amino acids: CASSTGMNSGNTIYF. CDR3 in DNA: TGTGCCAGTTCTACAGGGATGAACTCTGGAAACACCATATATTTT.

This clone was counted ten times or more. This chain connects TRBV6-5 to TRBJ2-5, with TRBD1 as a possible D gene (6 bases). The V gene lost 2 bases and the J gene lost 9 bases, with 10 bases spanning the gap. CDR1 is MNHEY, CDR2 SVGAGI, per germline. This CDR3 has 12 amino acids. The CDR3 coding sequence is TGTGCCAGCAGTTACGGTGCAGGGGCCCAGTACTTC. Translating gives CASSYGAGAQYF.

This clone showed up just a few times. The chain links TRBV7-8 to TRBJ1-1; 7 positions match TRBD1. The CDR3 length is 16 residues. From germline, CDR1 is SGHVS and CDR2 FQNEAQ. V trimming: 4 bases; J trimming: 1 base; junction bases outside the gene matches: 9. As DNA, the CDR3 is TGTGCCAGCAGCTCATCCCCGACAGGGAGGAACACTGAAGCTTTCTTT. Amino acid sequence: CASSSSPTGRNTEAFF.

J is TRBJ1-1 and V is TRBV3-1 (or the pseudogene TRBV3-2); 8 nucleotides line up with TRBD1. With 4 bases clipped from V and 5 bases from J, the junction kept 9 bases outside the gene matches. Looked up from germline, CDR1 is LGHDT and CDR2 is YNNKEL (reference sequence). The CDR3 runs to 15 residues. CDR3 region: CASSPGAGGLTEAFF. CDR3 DNA: TGTGCCAGCAGCCCGGGGGCAGGGGGCTTGACTGAAGCTTTCTTT.

This CDR3 reads CASSLQGAGSEQYF. In DNA form, the CDR3 reads TGTGCCAGCAGCCTTCAGGGGGCAGGAAGTGAGCAGTACTTC. The chain employs TRBV5-4 and TRBJ2-7; TRBD1 matches 8 bases. Trimming took 4 bases from V and 7 from J; bases not matched to a gene: 10. Germline CDR1 and CDR2: SGHNT and YYREEE (reference sequence). The CDR3 length is 14 residues.

The rearrangement uses TRBV11-2 and TRBJ1-2; possibly TRBD1 for D (5 bases). The CDR3 is made up of 12 amino acids. The ends were cut back, 5 bases at V and 8 bases at J, with 12 bases in the middle. The germline V gene has CDR1 SGHAT and CDR2 FQNNGV. CDR3 sequence (DNA): TGTGCCAGCAGCCTAAATGGACACGGCTACACCTTC. This encodes CASSLNGHGYTF.

The table lists this clone with a count of one. The V gene is TRBV14, the J gene TRBJ2-7; 9 bases map to TRBD2. CDR1 and CDR2 from the germline V gene are SGHDN and FVKESK. There are 15 residues in the CDR3. J gave up 2 bases and V 0 bases, and 2 bases lay outside the gene matches. CDR3: CASSQESGGPYEQYF. DNA of the CDR3: TGTGCCAGCAGCCAAGAAAGCGGGGGGCCCTACGAGCAGTACTTC.

The chain joins TRBV7-3 to TRBJ2-2; the match to TRBD1 covers 7 bases. This CDR3 has 16 amino acids. V was pared by 5 bases and J by 0 bases, with 6 bases of the junction left unmatched. Germline V gene lookup returns CDR1 SGHTA and CDR2 FQGTGA. The CDR3 sequence is CASSRRGQSNTGELFF. CDR3 DNA sequence: TGTGCCAGCAGCCGCAGGGGACAGTCGAACACCGGGGAGCTGTTTTTT.

This sequence joins TRBV7-9 and TRBJ2-2, with D uncertain. V lost 3 bases to trimming and J lost 7 bases, with 9 bases between them. Germline V gene data show CDR1 as SEHNR and CDR2 as FQNEAQ (reference sequence). The CDR3 length is 13 residues. The CDR3 protein is CASSFLSSGELFF. CDR3 DNA: TGTGCCAGCAGCTTCCTCTCGAGCGGGGAGCTGTTTTTT.

A few counts support this clone. This rearrangement joins TRBV9 to TRBJ1-1; D gene uncertain. Trimming pared 2 bases from V and 3 bases from J, leaving 5 bases between. Germline V gene lookup returns CDR1 SGDLS and CDR2 YYNGEE. The CDR3 length is 12 residues. The CDR3 DNA follows: TGTGCCAGCAGCGTCGGGGACACTGAAGCTTTCTTT. Its protein is CASSVGDTEAFF. Complete variable domain (other parts from reference TRBV9 and TRBJ1-1): DSGVTQTPKHLITATGQRVTLRCSPRSGDLSVYWYQQSLDQGLQFLIQYYNGEERAKGNILERFSAQQFPDLHSELNLSSLELGDSALYFCASSVGDTEAFFGQGTRLTVV.

The chain recombines TRBV3-1 (or the pseudogene TRBV3-2) with TRBJ1-1; 8 nucleotides align to TRBD1. V shed 2 bases, J shed 3 bases, and the junction held 8 bases outside the gene matches. The CDR3 is made up of 16 amino acids. The germline V gene has CDR1 LGHDT and CDR2 YNNKEL (reference sequence). CDR3 in amino acids: CASSQRPTGDHTEAFF. The CDR3 nucleotides read TGTGCCAGCAGCCAAAGACCGACAGGGGACCACACTGAAGCTTTCTTT.

This clone came up a few times. The rearrangement uses TRBV29-1 and TRBJ1-4, with a tentative D call TRBD1 (6 bases). Trimming removed 6 bases from V and 7 bases from J, with 21 bases in between. CDR3 length: 15 residues. Germline CDR1 is SQVTM and CDR2 is ANQGSEA. The CDR3 nucleotides read TGCAGCGTAACGATCCTCGGACAGTTGGGTGAAAAACTGTTTTTT. Translated, it gives CSVTILGQLGEKLFF.

The gene calls are TRBV5-4 and TRBJ2-7, with 8 bases fitting TRBD2. Germline V gene lookup returns CDR1 SGHNT and CDR2 YYREEE (reference sequence). CDR3 size: 14 residues. The junction had 3 bases not matched to a gene; V was cut back by 4 bases and J by 0 bases. Here the CDR3 DNA reads TGTGCCAGCAGCACGGGACTAGGCTCCTACGAGCAGTACTTC. It specifies CASSTGLGSYEQYF.

The chain recombines TRBV3-1 (or the pseudogene TRBV3-2) with TRBJ2-3; 8 bases agree with TRBD2. In germline, CDR1 is LGHDT, CDR2 YNNKEL (reference sequence). V dropped 1 base and J dropped 5; count of bases not matched to a gene: 5. This CDR3 region has 15 residues. DNA for the CDR3: TGTGCCAGCAGCCAAGCGGGGGGGCCTGTAGATACGCAGTATTTT. Its protein product is CASSQAGGPVDTQYF.

In its sample, this clone was seen a few times. A far larger clone is one base from this, pointing to a likely read error. The same CDR3 is also encoded by other DNA sequences in this sample. The chain uses TRBV12-5 and TRBJ2-5; 7 bases line up with TRBD2. CDR3 length: 17 amino acids. Germline lookup yields CDR1 LGHNT and CDR2 FRNRAP. The CDR3 reads CACGWGGTGGEQETQYF. CDR3 DNA sequence: TGTGCTTGTGGTTGGGGGGGGACTGGAGGGGAACAAGAGACCCAGTACTTC.

The gene calls are TRBV7-9 and TRBJ1-3; D uncertain. With 0 bases removed from V and 3 bases from J, the gap between germline ends came to 6 bases. Germline CDR1 is SEHNR and CDR2 is FQNEAQ (reference sequence). CDR3 size: 14 residues. The CDR3 DNA reads TGTGCCAGCAGCTTAGCGCTAAGTGGAAACACCATATATTTT. This gives the protein CASSLALSGNTIYF.

A few counts support this clone. This rearrangement joins TRBV18 to TRBJ1-5, with D perhaps TRBD1 (5 bases). The CDR3 has 16 residues. V dropped 1 base and J dropped 5 bases, with 15 bases sitting between them. Germline V lookup: CDR1 KGHSH, CDR2 LQKENI. The CDR3: CASSPRGLRADQPQHF. Here the CDR3 DNA reads TGTGCCAGCTCACCACGCGGTCTCAGGGCCGATCAGCCCCAGCATTTT. Using reference TRBV18 and TRBJ1-5 for the parts outside the CDR3, the full variable domain is NAGVMQNPRHLVRRRGQEARLRCSPMKGHSHVYWYRQLPEEGLKFMVYLQKENIIDESGMPKERFSAEFPKEGPSILRIQQVVRGDSAAYFCASSPRGLRADQPQHFGDGTRLSIL.

The genes are TRBV19 and TRBJ2-7; D gene ambiguous. Between the trimmed V and J ends, which lost 4 bases and 5 bases, there was a span of 15 bases. Germline values: CDR1 LNHDA, CDR2 SQIVND (reference sequence). The CDR3 is 14 amino acids. The CDR3 loop reads CASSKREPQDEQYF. The CDR3 DNA reads TGTGCCAGTAGTAAGAGAGAACCCCAGGACGAGCAGTACTTC. Based on the CDR3 plus reference TRBV19 and TRBJ2-7, the full variable domain is DGGITQSPKYLFRKEGQNVTLSCEQNLNHDAMYWYRQDPGQGLRLIYYSQIVNDFQKGDIAEGYSVSREKKESFPLTVTSAQKNPTAFYLCASSKREPQDEQYFGPGTRLTVT.

This clone was seen a handful of times. The junction and the germline gene differ at one end; a read error may be behind it. The chain carries TRBV18 and TRBJ1-1; possibly TRBD1 for D (5 bases). Germline CDR1 is KGHSH and CDR2 is LQKENI. CDR3 size: 12 residues. The CDR3, as DNA: TGTGCCAGCTCACCTTCGCAGGGTCGAACGATTTTT. Translated: CASSPSQGRTIF.

This clone was seen more than once but under ten times. The chain carries TRBV6-5 and TRBJ2-1, with unresolved D. This CDR3 has 16 amino acids. Germline CDR1 is MNHEY and CDR2 is SVGAGI. V was cut by 0 bases and J by 2 bases, with 11 bases left in between. The CDR3 region is CASSYSGDPTYNEQFF. CDR3 DNA sequence: TGTGCCAGCAGTTACTCCGGAGACCCAACCTACAATGAGCAGTTCTTC.